This T cell receptor (beta chain) was identified in a study of response to subunit inactivated influenza vaccine. Broader study findings: It was the authors' suggestion that each seasonal influenza vaccination recruits few new T cells.

Trimming took 1 base from V and 3 from J; bases not matched to a gene: 1. The length of the CDR3 is 15 residues. This clonotype was recorded a few times. No antigen is known for it. TCRdb re-called the RT-PCR reads with MiXCR, one entry per CDR3 protein. This sample carries roughly 500,000 distinct CDR3 sequences, about 25% of them seen once, and the ten largest clones take approximately 2%. The source material was CD4+ T cells sorted from PBMCs, sampled 4 to 6 days after vaccination. V gene TRBV12-3 or TRBV12-4 combines with J gene TRBJ2-1; 9 bases align to TRBD1. The sequence came from a man aged 45 to 65 who received an inactivated influenza vaccine. The DNA for the CDR3 is TGTGCCAGCAGTTTAGTGGGACAGGGCTACAATGAGCAGTTCTTC. Residues: CASSLVGQGYNEQFF.